The 19 T cell receptor beta chains below all came from one sample that was sequenced in a study of control samples from healthy donors and cancer patients. The protocol was immunoSEQ multiplex PCR, while the TCRdb copy is restricted to in-frame clones and leaves out a portion. The repertoire holds 60,000 to 70,000 clones, with 75% to 85% as singletons. The sample consisted of blood. Every receptor here comes from a man aged 35-49 years in good health.

V usage is TRBV19 and J usage is TRBJ1-5; D ambiguous. There are 17 residues in the CDR3. V was clipped by 8 bases and J by 7 bases, with 27 bases between them. Per germline, CDR1 LNHDA and CDR2 SQIVND (reference sequence). The CDR3 DNA reads TGTGCCAGTCAACGAACTGACTTTTTGGGATTCGGACAGCCCCAGCATTTT. Its protein product is CASQRTDFLGFGQPQHF.

In DNA form, the CDR3 reads TGTGCCAGCGCCAGAACGAACACCGGGGAGCTGTTTTTT. This translates into CASARTNTGELFF. The J gene is TRBJ2-2, the V gene TRBV7-3; D is unclear. Trimming left V 8 bases short and J 0 bases short, with 7 bases between. The CDR3 has 13 amino acids. Germline V CDR1 and CDR2: SGHTA, FQGTGA.

This chain links TRBV5-1 with TRBJ2-5; no clear D. In germline, CDR1 is SGHRS, CDR2 YFSETQ. The CDR3 is 12 residues long. The V gene lost 0 bases and the J gene lost 4 bases, with 4 bases spanning the gap. The CDR3 loop is CASSLGRETQYF. As DNA, the CDR3 is TGCGCCAGCAGCTTGGGTCGAGAGACCCAGTACTTC.

V usage is TRBV19 and J usage is TRBJ2-3; 13 bases are a match to TRBD2. Germline CDR1 reads LNHDA; CDR2 reads SQIVND (reference sequence). J gave up 5 bases and V 3 bases, and 11 bases lay outside the gene matches. This CDR3 is built from 18 residues. The CDR3 here is CASSIRRGLAGAGDTQYF. The CDR3 nucleotides read TGTGCCAGTAGTATCCGTAGAGGACTAGCGGGAGCAGGAGATACGCAGTATTTT.

The chain combines TRBV30 with TRBJ1-1, with 8 positions matching TRBD1. Germline V gene data show CDR1 as GTSNPN and CDR2 as SVGIG (reference sequence). This CDR3 region has 14 residues. Losses at the gene ends were 5 bases for V and 1 base for J; bases not matched to a gene: 6. Written as DNA, the CDR3 is TGTGCCTGGGGGGGGGACAGGCAGAACACTGAAGCTTTCTTT. Amino acid sequence: CAWGGDRQNTEAFF.

This clone came up once. This sequence joins TRBV19 and TRBJ1-5, with 7 positions matching TRBD1. This CDR3 comprises 16 residues. The germline CDR1 and CDR2 sequences are LNHDA and SQIVND (reference sequence). V lost 2 bases to trimming and J lost 3 bases; unmatched junction nucleotides: 7. CDR3 sequence: CASSIKTGWVNQPQHF. The CDR3 coding sequence is TGTGCCAGTAGTATAAAGACAGGGTGGGTCAATCAGCCCCAGCATTTT.

The chain employs TRBV4-3 and TRBJ1-6; D remains unclear. Germline assignment: CDR1 LGHNA and CDR2 YSLEER. The CDR3 is made up of 13 amino acids. The V end was cut by 2 bases, the J end by 6 bases, with 5 bases between. The CDR3 loop reads CASSQSPNSPLHF. CDR3 DNA: TGCGCCAGCAGCCAATCCCCTAATTCACCCCTCCACTTT.

The chain couples TRBV21-1 to TRBJ1-1. TRBV21-1 is described as a pseudogene. The CDR3 is 17 amino acids. For the CDR3, the DNA is TGTGCCAGCAGCGCCCGACAGAAGACTAACATGAACACTGAAGCTTTCTTT. Its protein product is CASSARQKTNMNTEAFF.

V usage is TRBV28 and J usage is TRBJ1-5; 9 bases match TRBD1. Germline trimming cut 1 base from V and 4 bases from J; bases unmatched to any gene: 17. CDR3 length: 20 amino acids. CDR1 and CDR2 from the germline V gene are MDHEN and SYDVKM. The CDR3 loop reads CASSLFIFRDRDRFNQPQHF. The CDR3 DNA follows: TGTGCCAGCAGTTTATTTATTTTCCGGGACAGGGACAGATTTAATCAGCCCCAGCATTTT.

The V call is TRBV5-1, the J call TRBJ2-7; D unclear. The CDR3 loop spans 13 amino acids. Germline V gene sequence: CDR1 SGHRS, CDR2 YFSETQ. V lost 0 bases and J lost 5, with 9 bases in between. The CDR3 protein is CASSLGQRDEQYF. The DNA of the CDR3 is TGCGCCAGCAGCTTGGGACAAAGGGACGAGCAGTACTTC.

The rearrangement links TRBV18 to TRBJ2-2; D is unclear. The CDR3 length is 15 residues. V shed 2 bases and J shed 0 bases, with 7 bases lying between them. From germline, CDR1 is KGHSH and CDR2 LQKENI. CDR3 sequence reads: CASSPSYTNTGELFF. The CDR3 DNA sequence: TGTGCCAGCTCACCAAGTTACACGAACACCGGGGAGCTGTTTTTT.

The chain recombines TRBV11-2 with TRBJ1-1; D remains unclear. There are 13 residues in the CDR3. In germline, CDR1 is SGHAT, CDR2 FQNNGV. V lost 0 bases and J lost 5, with 7 bases in between. CDR3 nucleotides: TGTGCCAGCAGCTTAGAAAGAGAAACTGAAGCTTTCTTT. Translation gives CASSLERETEAFF.

The chain couples TRBV30 to TRBJ2-7, with D unresolved. V was trimmed by 0 bases and J by 4 bases, leaving 16 bases between them. The CDR3 runs 15 residues. CDR1 is GTSNPN, CDR2 SVGIG, per germline (reference sequence). CDR3 DNA: TGTGCCTGGAGTGTACGCACGACGAGTGGTTACGAGCAGTACTTC. This gives the protein CAWSVRTTSGYEQYF.

This chain connects TRBV7-2 to TRBJ1-1; 10 bases align to TRBD1. The CDR3 has 17 residues. Per germline, CDR1 SGHTA and CDR2 FQGNSA. With 5 bases clipped from V and 5 bases from J, the junction kept 14 bases outside the gene matches. The DNA for the CDR3 is TGTGCCAGCAGCCATCCGGGGACAGGGGTAAAGGGGACTGAAGCTTTCTTT. This codes for CASSHPGTGVKGTEAFF.

The chain has TRBV18 and TRBJ2-2; 10 bases map to TRBD1. Germline CDR1 reads KGHSH; CDR2 reads LQKENI. The CDR3 has 15 amino acids. Unmatched junction bases numbered 2, after V lost 6 bases and J lost 1 base. CDR3 DNA: TGTGCCAGCTCGCGGACAGGGGGGAACACCGGGGAGCTGTTTTTT. Its protein is CASSRTGGNTGELFF.

The V call is TRBV6-4, the J call TRBJ2-7, with D maybe TRBD1 (6 bases). The CDR3 is 15 residues long. Germline CDR1 reads MRHNA; CDR2 reads SNTAGT. V lost 3 bases and J 0 bases, leaving 12 bases between the germline ends. The CDR3 spells CASSDGTLLSYEQYF. The CDR3, as DNA: TGTGCCAGCAGTGATGGGACACTCCTCTCCTACGAGCAGTACTTC.

This chain links TRBV4-3 with TRBJ1-1; D ambiguous. Trimming removed 0 bases at V and 1 base at J, with 15 bases between. Germline-derived CDR1 and CDR2 are LGHNA and YSLEER. The CDR3 is 17 residues long. CDR3 bases: TGCGCCAGCAGCCAAGATTTTTCCCCTCTGAAGAACACTGAAGCTTTCTTT. This gives the protein CASSQDFSPLKNTEAFF.

This rearrangement joins TRBV5-4 to TRBJ2-1; tentatively, D is TRBD1 (6 bases). CDR1 is SGHNT, CDR2 YYREEE, per germline (reference sequence). The V and J ends lost 5 bases and 8 bases respectively, with 14 bases between them. The CDR3 contains 13 residues. The chain's CDR3 is CASRSGVGDEQFF. The CDR3 DNA is TGTGCCAGCAGGTCAGGGGTGGGGGATGAGCAGTTCTTC.

The chain uses TRBV2 and TRBJ1-3; possibly TRBD1 for D (5 bases). The CDR3 covers 15 residues. V was trimmed by 2 bases and J by 4 bases, leaving 12 bases between them. The V gene's germline CDR1 is SNHLY and CDR2 FYNNEI. This chain's CDR3 is CASSERGIGGNTIYF. Written as DNA, the CDR3 is TGTGCCAGCAGTGAACGGGGGATAGGCGGAAACACCATATATTTT.